These 30 T cell receptor beta chains originate from one sample sequenced in a study of patients and donors after allogeneic stem cell transplantation. TCRdb re-analysed the RT-PCR reads in MiXCR, keeping a single row per CDR3 protein. The table shows about 89,000 distinct CDR3 sequences, with about 48% occurring only once. What was sequenced was blood, either unsorted or a sorted T cell fraction (not recorded which). The receptors here all came from a human donor who was either an allogeneic HSCT recipient or a stem cell or donor lymphocyte infusion donor (not recorded which). It is not recorded whose cells these are; they may come from a transplant donor.

The CDR3 reads CASSSTGTTNTEAFF. The CDR3 DNA follows: TGTGCCAGCAGTTCTACCGGGACAACGAACACTGAAGCTTTCTTT. The chain employs TRBV28 and TRBJ1-1, with D possibly TRBD1 on 6 matching bases. V lost 4 bases and J 1 base, leaving 13 bases between the germline ends. This CDR3 region has 15 residues. The V gene's germline CDR1 is MDHEN and CDR2 SYDVKM. Combining the CDR3 with reference TRBV28 and TRBJ1-1 gives the whole variable domain DVKVTQSSRYLVKRTGEKVFLECVQDMDHENMFWYRQDPGLGLRLIYFSYDVKMKEKGDIPEGYSVSREKKERFSLILESASTNQTSMYLCASSSTGTTNTEAFFGQGTRLTVV.

This clonotype was seen only a few times. The chain is built from TRBV13 and TRBJ1-6; 9 bases fit TRBD1. The CDR3 length is 15 residues. Unmatched junction bases numbered 4, after V lost 2 bases and J lost 8 bases. Germline V lookup: CDR1 PRHDT, CDR2 FYEKMQ (reference sequence). The CDR3 sequence: CASSLNRGQDSPLHF. As DNA, the CDR3 is TGTGCCAGCAGCTTAAACAGGGGGCAGGATTCACCCCTCCACTTT.

V is TRBV27 and J is TRBJ1-5; no definite D call. Germline V gene sequence: CDR1 MNHEY, CDR2 SMNVEV (reference sequence). Trimming cost V 1 base and J 2 bases, with 18 bases left between them. The length of the CDR3 is 18 residues. The CDR3 coding sequence is TGTGCCAGCAGTTTATACCCCGTTAGCGGGTTTGGCAATCAGCCCCAGCATTTT. This translates into CASSLYPVSGFGNQPQHF.

The rearrangement uses TRBV20-1 and TRBJ1-2, with 8 bases aligning to TRBD1. J was trimmed by 1 base and V by 0 bases; bases with no gene match: 13. The germline CDR1 and CDR2 sequences are DFQATT and SNEGSKA (reference sequence). The CDR3 is 18 residues long. The CDR3 spells CSARDPTGEFPVNYGYTF. The CDR3 region has the DNA TGCAGTGCTAGAGACCCGACAGGGGAATTCCCCGTTAACTATGGCTACACCTTC.

This clonotype was recorded a few times. V gene TRBV29-1 combines with J gene TRBJ1-3; TRBD1 matches at 7 bases. The ends lost 4 bases at V and 3 bases at J; junction bases unmatched: 3. Germline V gene sequence: CDR1 SQVTM, CDR2 ANQGSEA. The CDR3 runs to 13 residues. The CDR3 nucleotides are TGCAGCGTTGGACAGGGTAGTGGAAACACCATATATTTT. It translates to CSVGQGSGNTIYF.

The chain combines TRBV14 with TRBJ1-6; the D is unclear. CDR3 length equals 13 residues. V was clipped by 4 bases and J by 10 bases, with 11 bases between them. Germline V gene data show CDR1 as SGHDN and CDR2 as FVKESK. The CDR3 loop is CASSLVWKSPLHF. The DNA for the CDR3 is TGTGCCAGCAGCCTCGTCTGGAAATCACCCCTCCACTTT.

The table lists this clonotype with a few counts. The chain employs TRBV20-1 and TRBJ1-1; no definite D call. In germline, CDR1 is DFQATT, CDR2 SNEGSKA (reference sequence). The CDR3 is 13 residues long. Trimming left V 6 bases short and J 2 bases short, with 13 bases between. The DNA for the CDR3 is TGCAGTGCCCCTGGGTGGGAAAACACTGAAGCTTTCTTT. This sequence encodes CSAPGWENTEAFF.

The genes are TRBV29-1 and TRBJ1-3; D might be TRBD1 (6 bases). Per germline, CDR1 SQVTM and CDR2 ANQGSEA. The CDR3 contains 14 residues. V lost 7 bases to trimming and J lost 2 bases, with 15 bases between them. CDR3 DNA: TGCAGCGCCTGGGGGGCCTACCCTGGAAACACCATATATTTT. Protein: CSAWGAYPGNTIYF.

V usage is TRBV29-1 and J usage is TRBJ1-1; D is possibly TRBD1 (5 bases). CDR3 length equals 13 residues. Trimming removed 4 bases from V and 3 bases from J, with 12 bases in between. Germline V gene lookup returns CDR1 SQVTM and CDR2 ANQGSEA. The CDR3 spells CSVAGRAHTEAFF. CDR3 DNA sequence: TGCAGCGTTGCTGGCAGGGCCCACACTGAAGCTTTCTTT.

This clonotype was counted a few times. The chain uses TRBV4-3 and TRBJ1-6, with D maybe TRBD1 (6 bases). V shed 1 base and J shed 8 bases, with 12 bases lying between them. This CDR3 has 15 residues. Germline CDR1 reads LGHNA; CDR2 reads YSLEER. The CDR3 nucleotides are TGCGCCAGCAGCCAAGTTGAAGGGACATATTCACCCCTCCACTTT. Amino acid sequence: CASSQVEGTYSPLHF.

This chain links TRBV7-2 with TRBJ1-2; D remains unclear. CDR3 length: 13 residues. Germline V gives CDR1 SGHTA, CDR2 FQGNSA. V was cut by 1 base and J by 3 bases, with 6 bases left in between. The CDR3 is CASSLVQYYGYTF. CDR3 bases: TGTGCCAGCAGCTTAGTACAGTACTATGGCTACACCTTC.

This chain connects TRBV15 to TRBJ1-2; 7 nucleotides match TRBD1. From germline, CDR1 is LNHNV and CDR2 YYDKDF (reference sequence). This CDR3 spans 16 amino acids. After removal of 4 bases from V and 10 bases from J, the junction contained 18 bases not matched to a gene. Here the CDR3 reads CATSKNRVPGQKDYTF. Here the CDR3 DNA reads TGTGCCACCAGCAAAAATCGGGTCCCGGGACAGAAAGACTACACCTTC.

This clonotype showed up just a few times. This chain joins TRBV24-1 and TRBJ1-2; D gene unclear. The CDR3 totals 13 residues. The V gene lost 8 bases and the J gene lost 8 bases, with 17 bases spanning the gap. In germline, CDR1 is KGHDR, CDR2 SFDVKD. The CDR3 region is CATTPGSGGGYTF. CDR3 DNA: TGTGCCACCACTCCAGGTTCAGGAGGAGGCTACACCTTC.

The rearrangement links TRBV29-1 to TRBJ1-2; 11 nucleotides agree with TRBD1. V shed 6 bases, J shed 7 bases, and the junction held 10 bases outside the gene matches. CDR3 size: 14 residues. Per germline, CDR1 SQVTM and CDR2 ANQGSEA. The CDR3 coding sequence is TGCAGCGTGCCTTGGACAGGGGGCGAGGGTGGCTACACCTTC. It is translated as CSVPWTGGEGGYTF. Supplemented by reference TRBV29-1 and TRBJ1-2, the full variable domain reads SAVISQKPSRDICQRGTSLTIQCQVDSQVTMMFWYRQQPGQSLTLIATANQGSEATYESGFVIDKFPISRPNLTFSTLTVSNMSPEDSSIYLCSVPWTGGEGGYTFGSGTRLTVV.

This chain connects TRBV3-1 to TRBJ1-4; no clear D. V was cut by 4 bases and J by 11 bases, with 20 bases left in between. CDR3 length: 15 residues. Germline V gives CDR1 LGHDT, CDR2 YNNKEL (reference sequence). In DNA, the CDR3 is TGTGCCAGCAGCCTCGTGTGGCGTCTGGGCGAGAAACTGTTTTTT. It encodes CASSLVWRLGEKLFF.

This clonotype is a singleton in its sample. CDR3 in amino acids: CASSVGISQPQHF. In DNA form, the CDR3 reads TGTGCCAGCAGCGTAGGCATAAGTCAGCCCCAGCATTTT. J is TRBJ1-5 and V is TRBV9; no reliable D call. CDR1 SGDLS and CDR2 YYNGEE come from the germline V gene. This CDR3 is built from 13 residues. V dropped 0 bases and J dropped 6 bases, with 7 bases sitting between them.

J is TRBJ1-1 and V is TRBV5-1, with 7 bases aligning to TRBD1. Germline trimming cut 4 bases from V and 3 bases from J; bases unmatched to any gene: 6. From germline, CDR1 is SGHRS and CDR2 YFSETQ. CDR3 size: 14 residues. The CDR3 DNA is TGCGCCAGCAGCGGGGACAGAGACGACACTGAAGCTTTCTTT. Amino acids: CASSGDRDDTEAFF.

The rearrangement uses TRBV15 and TRBJ2-7; possibly TRBD1 for D (6 bases). CDR3 length: 13 residues. V was trimmed by 7 bases and J by 1 base, leaving 11 bases between them. The germline CDR1 and CDR2 sequences are LNHNV and YYDKDF (reference sequence). As DNA, the CDR3 is TGTGCCACCAACCGGGACATTTCCTACGAGCAGTACTTC. The encoded protein is CATNRDISYEQYF.

There are a few counts of this clonotype. This chain connects TRBV12-3 or TRBV12-4 to TRBJ1-2; unclear D gene. The V gene lost 3 bases and the J gene lost 3 bases, with 5 bases spanning the gap. The CDR3 runs 12 residues. The CDR3 here is CASSFTDYGYTF. CDR3 DNA sequence: TGTGCCAGCAGTTTTACAGACTATGGCTACACCTTC.

This chain connects TRBV6-6 to TRBJ2-2; D is possibly TRBD2 (5 bases). CDR1 is MNHNY and CDR2 is SVGAGI in the germline V gene (reference sequence). The CDR3 extends over 15 amino acids. The V end lost 2 bases, the J end lost 5 bases, and 12 bases lay between the germline ends. The CDR3 DNA reads as TGTGCCAGCAGTTACGGGAGCGCCCGAACCGGGGAGCTGTTTTTT. Translated, it gives CASSYGSARTGELFF.

The V call is TRBV12-3 or TRBV12-4, the J call TRBJ1-3, with 7 bases lining up with TRBD1. The J segment lost 0 bases and the V segment lost 4 bases, leaving 9 bases of the junction unmatched. This CDR3 is 17 amino acids long. For the CDR3, the DNA is TGTGCCAGCAGTTCCGGGCAGGGGGGGGACTCTGGAAACACCATATATTTT. It specifies CASSSGQGGDSGNTIYF.

This chain connects TRBV7-9 to TRBJ1-2; tentative D call: TRBD1 (6 bases). The V gene's germline CDR1 is SEHNR and CDR2 FQNEAQ (reference sequence). The CDR3 runs 14 residues. V lost 3 bases and J 2 bases, leaving 10 bases between the germline ends. The CDR3 loop reads CASSFQGPNYGYTF. CDR3 DNA: TGTGCCAGCAGCTTCCAGGGGCCAAACTATGGCTACACCTTC.

This clonotype has more than one count but fewer than ten. The chain combines TRBV4-3 with TRBJ2-4; D assignment may be TRBD1 or TRBD2 (5 bases each). Germline CDR1 LGHNA, CDR2 YSLEER. V dropped 4 bases and J dropped 6 bases, with 13 bases sitting between them. The CDR3 covers 14 residues. The CDR3 nucleotides read TGCGCCAGCAGCCCGACTGAGGGGTTAAACATTCAGTACTTC. It encodes CASSPTEGLNIQYF.

The V call is TRBV7-8, the J call TRBJ1-5, with 9 bases lining up with TRBD1. With 5 bases clipped from V and 4 bases from J, the junction kept 9 bases outside the gene matches. The V gene's germline CDR1 is SGHVS and CDR2 FQNEAQ. This CDR3 is built from 16 residues. DNA for the CDR3: TGTGCCAGCAGCGTATCCACAGGGGGCGGAAATCAGCCCCAGCATTTT. Translated, it gives CASSVSTGGGNQPQHF.

The chain recombines TRBV24-1 with TRBJ1-1, with 7 bases identical to TRBD1. This CDR3 comprises 19 residues. Germline loops: CDR1 KGHDR, CDR2 SFDVKD. After removal of 2 bases from V and 3 bases from J, the junction contained 17 bases not matched to a gene. The CDR3 DNA reads as TGTGCCACCAGTGATTCCTCTGGGCTCCCTTTCCAGGGGGACACTGAAGCTTTCTTT. It is translated as CATSDSSGLPFQGDTEAFF.

This chain links TRBV27 with TRBJ2-5; 7 positions agree with TRBD2. CDR1 and CDR2 from the germline V gene are MNHEY and SMNVEV (reference sequence). The V and J ends lost 5 bases and 5 bases, in that order; junction bases with no gene match: 8. The CDR3 is 14 amino acids. The DNA for the CDR3 is TGTGCCAGCAGTGGGGACTACCCTTCGGAGACCCAGTACTTC. It translates to CASSGDYPSETQYF.

This clonotype was picked up one time. The chain has TRBV20-1 and TRBJ1-2; 8 bases are shared with TRBD1. The CDR3 length is 14 residues. Germline V gene lookup returns CDR1 DFQATT and CDR2 SNEGSKA (reference sequence). The V gene end was trimmed by 3 bases and the J gene end by 6 bases; junction bases not matched to a gene: 9. DNA for the CDR3: TGCAGTGCTAGTCCAGGGGGCGAATTGGATGGCTACACCTTC. It encodes CSASPGGELDGYTF.

The chain carries TRBV11-2 and TRBJ1-4; possibly TRBD1 for D (5 bases). The CDR3 is 14 residues long. V lost 1 base to trimming and J lost 6 bases, with 9 bases between them. The germline V gene encodes CDR1 SGHAT and CDR2 FQNNGV. CDR3 sequence: CASSLGRVYEKLFF. For the CDR3, the DNA is TGTGCCAGCAGCTTAGGCAGGGTATATGAAAAACTGTTTTTT.

The V gene is TRBV7-9, the J gene TRBJ1-1; tentative D call: TRBD1 (6 bases). V was pared by 5 bases and J by 10 bases, with 17 bases between. The CDR3 totals 13 residues. The germline CDR1 and CDR2 sequences are SEHNR and FQNEAQ (reference sequence). CDR3 nucleotide sequence: TGTGCCAGCAGCCCTCAGGAAGGGACAAGAGCTTTCTTT. Protein: CASSPQEGTRAFF.

This clonotype showed up just a few times. V usage is TRBV20-1 and J usage is TRBJ1-1; D is undetermined. V lost 3 bases to trimming and J lost 2 bases, with 10 bases between them. Looked up from germline, CDR1 is DFQATT and CDR2 is SNEGSKA (reference sequence). There are 13 residues in the CDR3. The chain's CDR3 is CSASRRINTEAFF. CDR3 bases: TGCAGTGCTAGTCGCAGAATTAACACTGAAGCTTTCTTT.